The 15 T cell receptor beta chains below were found in one sample sequenced in a study of blood T cells in healthy people across ages. The use of a sample-barcoded 5' primer and a J-beta primer mix characterized a second PCR of 7 to 11 cycles. TCRdb recomputed calls from the 5' RACE reads with MiXCR, one row per CDR3 protein. Of 780,000 or so distinct CDR3 sequences listed, roughly 50% are singletons. The sequencing sample was made of blood. The receptors derive from a man older than 75 in good health.

This clonotype was recorded only once. The junction departs from the called germline gene at one end, perhaps through a read error. J is TRBJ2-3 and V is TRBV7-2; 10 nucleotides align to TRBD2. This CDR3 spans 15 amino acids. Germline V gene lookup returns CDR1 SGHTA and CDR2 FQGNSA. In nucleotides, the CDR3 is TGTACCGGCAGCTATCTAGCGGGAGTGTCAGATACGCAGTATTTT. Protein sequence: CTGSYLAGVSDTQYF.

V and J are TRBV5-1 and TRBJ1-1; D call uncertain. Trimming removed 5 bases from V and 7 bases from J, with 15 bases in between. CDR3 length equals 13 residues. Per the germline V gene, CDR1 is SGHRS and CDR2 is YFSETQ. DNA of the CDR3: TGCGCCAGCAGTAGAACAGACATAAGTGAAGCTTTCTTT. It encodes CASSRTDISEAFF. Looking up the rest from reference TRBV5-1 and TRBJ1-1 gives the full variable domain: KAGVTQTPRYLIKTRGQQVTLSCSPISGHRSVSWYQQTPGQGLQFLFEYFSETQRNKGNFPGRFSGRQFSNSRSEMNVSTLELGDSALYLCASSRTDISEAFFGQGTRLTVV.

This rearrangement joins TRBV29-1 to TRBJ2-6, with D maybe TRBD2 (6 bases). The germline V gene encodes CDR1 SQVTM and CDR2 ANQGSEA. Trimming pared 5 bases from V and 2 bases from J, leaving 13 bases between. The CDR3 runs 15 residues. As DNA, the CDR3 is TGCAGCGTTAGGGGATGGGGGGCTGGGGCCAACGTCCTGACTTTC. Amino acids: CSVRGWGAGANVLTF.

The chain joins TRBV29-1 to TRBJ2-2; the D is unclear. Trimming left V 4 bases short and J 4 bases short, with 7 bases between. Germline-derived CDR1 and CDR2 are SQVTM and ANQGSEA. There are 12 residues in the CDR3. The CDR3, as DNA: TGCAGCGTTGTCCGGCCCACCGGGGAGCTGTTTTTT. Amino acid sequence: CSVVRPTGELFF.

The chain has TRBV20-1 and TRBJ2-1; no firm D call. V was clipped by 6 bases and J by 9 bases, with 15 bases between them. The CDR3 sequence is 12 residues long. Germline CDR1 reads DFQATT; CDR2 reads SNEGSKA (reference sequence). The CDR3 DNA follows: TGCAGTGCCAGTGGCGCGACGGTTGAGCAGTTCTTC. It specifies CSASGATVEQFF.

This rearrangement joins TRBV6-1 to TRBJ2-3, with TRBD2 as a possible D gene (6 bases). The germline gives CDR1 MNHNS, CDR2 SASEGT. CDR3 length equals 16 residues. Trimming pared 7 bases from V and 2 bases from J, leaving 19 bases between. The CDR3 is CASTPEGAINTDTQYF. The CDR3 DNA reads as TGTGCCAGCACCCCGGAGGGAGCGATTAACACAGATACGCAGTATTTT.

V and J are TRBV9 and TRBJ1-5; the D gene is possibly TRBD1 (5 bases). The CDR3 runs 14 residues. The germline gives CDR1 SGDLS, CDR2 YYNGEE. Trimming cost V 1 base and J 7 bases, with 12 bases left between them. The CDR3 reads CASSVSQGLQPQHF. For the CDR3, the DNA is TGTGCCAGCAGCGTAAGCCAGGGATTACAGCCCCAGCATTTT.

This clonotype was counted between two and nine times. The rearrangement uses TRBV7-2 and TRBJ2-7, with D perhaps TRBD2 (5 bases). CDR3 length: 15 residues. Germline CDR1 SGHTA, CDR2 FQGNSA. V was shortened by 1 base and J by 6 bases, with 16 bases between the two germline ends. CDR3 residues: CASSLGGSRPAEQYF. The DNA of the CDR3 is TGTGCCAGCAGCTTAGGTGGGAGCAGACCGGCCGAGCAGTACTTC.

J is TRBJ1-2 and V is TRBV20-1, with TRBD1 matching over 10 bases. Germline loops: CDR1 DFQATT, CDR2 SNEGSKA (reference sequence). Germline trimming cut 0 bases from V and 4 bases from J; bases unmatched to any gene: 5. The CDR3 covers 15 residues. In DNA form, the CDR3 reads TGCAGTGCTAGAGAGGGGACAGGGGTAATCTATGGCTACACCTTC. This codes for CSAREGTGVIYGYTF.

This chain uses TRBV2 with TRBJ2-1, with TRBD1 matching over 7 bases. CDR3 length: 15 amino acids. Germline loops: CDR1 SNHLY, CDR2 FYNNEI. The J segment lost 4 bases and the V segment lost 4 bases, leaving 7 bases of the junction unmatched. CDR3 DNA sequence: TGTGCCAGCAGTGGGGGGACAGAGAATTACAATGAGCAGTTCTTC. Amino acid sequence: CASSGGTENYNEQFF. Variable domain in full (rest from reference TRBV2 and TRBJ2-1): EPEVTQTPSHQVTQMGQEVILRCVPISNHLYFYWYRQILGQKVEFLVSFYNNEISEKSEIFDDQFSVERPDGSNFTLKIRSTKLEDSAMYFCASSGGTENYNEQFFGPGTRLTVL.

Here the CDR3 reads CSARSLAGGGGTQYF. CDR3 DNA sequence: TGCAGTGCTCGATCTCTAGCGGGAGGGGGGGGGACCCAGTACTTC. The V and J genes are TRBV20-1 and TRBJ2-5; TRBD2 agrees at 12 bases. The junction had 11 bases not matched to a gene; V was cut back by 5 bases and J by 7 bases. The CDR3 runs to 15 residues. Per the germline V gene, CDR1 is DFQATT and CDR2 is SNEGSKA (reference sequence).

The V and J genes are TRBV13 and TRBJ1-1; D is undetermined. Trimming took 5 bases from V and 0 from J, leaving 10 bases between them. The germline V gene has CDR1 PRHDT and CDR2 FYEKMQ (reference sequence). The CDR3 extends over 14 amino acids. The CDR3 sequence is CASSLRRVNTEAFF. The CDR3 DNA sequence: TGTGCCAGCAGCCTTAGACGGGTGAACACTGAAGCTTTCTTT.

The sample holds one count of this clonotype. The gene calls are TRBV10-3 and TRBJ2-1; 7 bases agree with TRBD2. The germline CDR1 and CDR2 sequences are ENHRY and SYGVKD. The CDR3 has 14 amino acids. The V and J ends lost 6 bases and 4 bases, in that order; junction bases with no gene match: 6. The CDR3 loop reads CAIRGSGGYNEQFF. The DNA of the CDR3 is TGTGCCATCAGGGGGTCGGGAGGATACAATGAGCAGTTCTTC.

The chain has TRBV14 and TRBJ1-2; D gene uncertain. The CDR3 loop spans 15 amino acids. Trimming stripped 0 bases from V and 8 bases from J, with 16 bases between. The V gene's germline CDR1 is SGHDN and CDR2 FVKESK. CDR3 sequence reads: CASSQDSGPLGGYTF. CDR3 DNA sequence: TGTGCCAGCAGCCAAGATTCAGGACCCCTTGGGGGCTACACCTTC. The full variable domain, rest sourced from reference TRBV14 and TRBJ1-2, is EAGVTQFPSHSVIEKGQTVTLRCDPISGHDNLYWYRRVMGKEIKFLLHFVKESKQDESGMPNNRFLAERTGGTYSTLKVQPAELEDSGVYFCASSQDSGPLGGYTFGSGTRLTVV.

J is TRBJ2-1 and V is TRBV29-1, with 8 positions matching TRBD2. J gave up 7 bases and V 6 bases, and 8 bases lay outside the gene matches. CDR3 length: 13 amino acids. The germline gives CDR1 SQVTM, CDR2 ANQGSEA. The chain's CDR3 is CSVAQASGNEQFF. The CDR3, as DNA: TGCAGCGTCGCGCAGGCTAGCGGGAATGAGCAGTTCTTC.